This TCR beta chain was identified during a study of T cell repertoires in cytomegalovirus infection. Turning to the study itself: Matching HLA type and CMV infection were both indicated by public TCR beta signatures.

CDR3 size: 15 residues. V gave up 7 bases and J gave up 7 bases; unmatched junction bases: 5. Per germline, CDR1 SGHTA and CDR2 FQGNSA. TCRdb independently ran MiXCR on the reads; one entry per CDR3 protein. The sample contains 250,000 to 400,000 distinct CDR3 sequences, roughly 25% of which appear only once. This clonotype was seen many times. Its matching antigen is unknown. This TCR was sampled from a human donor in good health (CMV status not recorded). Some clones in this sample may be carry-over from other donors' samples. Sequencing was performed on cultured PBMCs, taken from culture after CMV antigen stimulation. The chain links TRBV7-2 to TRBJ2-1, with TRBD2 matching over 15 bases. CDR3 residues: CASILGTSGRNEQFF. The CDR3 DNA follows: TGTGCCAGCATCCTCGGGACTAGCGGGAGGAATGAGCAGTTCTTC.